This entry features one T cell receptor (beta chain) sequence. What it recognizes is unknown. This sample is drawn from a study of shared clonotypes between healthy human individuals. Findings and caveats of the study: Rarefaction curves obtained for sorted subsets showed sequencing incomplete despite large depth. Richness estimates generally favored naive over memory subsets.

V dropped 4 bases and J dropped 3 bases, with 7 bases sitting between them. The CDR3 covers 13 residues. Germline V lookup: CDR1 KGHSH, CDR2 LQKENI. It was across several immunoSEQ plates that each subset's genomic DNA was evenly split. Assay used: immunoSEQ multiplex PCR; TCRdb lists only in-frame clones, some missing. The table shows about 980,000 clones, with around three quarters occurring only once. The source material was memory CD4+ T cells sorted from blood. Stated subset: CD45RA-negative fraction. This chain connects TRBV18 to TRBJ1-5, with unresolved D. This receptor was identified in a young man in good health. The CDR3 sequence: CASSRDDNQPQHF. In DNA form, the CDR3 reads TGTGCCAGCTCACGAGACGACAATCAGCCCCAGCATTTT.